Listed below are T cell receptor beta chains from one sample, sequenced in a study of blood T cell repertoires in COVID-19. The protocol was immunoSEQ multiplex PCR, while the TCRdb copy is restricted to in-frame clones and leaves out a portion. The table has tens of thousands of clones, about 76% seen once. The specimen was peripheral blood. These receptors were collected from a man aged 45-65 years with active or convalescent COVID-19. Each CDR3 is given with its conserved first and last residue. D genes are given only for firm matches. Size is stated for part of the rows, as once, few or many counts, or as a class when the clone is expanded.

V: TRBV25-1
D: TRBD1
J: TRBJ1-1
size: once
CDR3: CASSGHRGTEAFF
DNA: TGTGCCAGCAGTGGTCACAGGGGCACTGAAGCTTTCTTT

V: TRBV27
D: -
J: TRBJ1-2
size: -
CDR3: CASRGAGVIYGYTF
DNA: TGTGCCAGCAGGGGGGCAGGGGTTATCTATGGCTACACCTTC

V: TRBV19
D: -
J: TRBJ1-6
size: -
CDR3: CASRGLLLNSPLHF
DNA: TGTGCCAGTAGGGGCCTATTACTCAATTCACCCCTCCACTTT

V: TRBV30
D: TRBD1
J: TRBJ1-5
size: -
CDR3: CAWSVDRVMSNQPQHF
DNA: TGTGCCTGGAGTGTGGACAGGGTGATGAGCAATCAGCCCCAGCATTTT

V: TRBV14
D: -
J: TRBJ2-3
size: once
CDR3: CASSQGYSYTQYF
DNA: TGTGCCAGCAGCCAAGGGTACAGTTATACGCAGTATTTT

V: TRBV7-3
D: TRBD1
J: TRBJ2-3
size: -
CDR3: CASSLMGQGADTQYF
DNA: TGTGCCAGCAGCTTAATGGGACAGGGTGCAGATACGCAGTATTTT

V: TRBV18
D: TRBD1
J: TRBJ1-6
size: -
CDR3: CASSPKDRGAEPLHF
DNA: TGTGCCAGCTCACCAAAGGACAGGGGAGCCGAACCCCTCCACTTT

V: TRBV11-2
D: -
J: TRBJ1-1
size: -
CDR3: CASSLRTENTEAFF
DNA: TGTGCCAGCAGCCTGCGGACAGAAAACACTGAAGCTTTCTTT

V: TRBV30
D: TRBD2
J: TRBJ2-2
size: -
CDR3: CAWISAGGGELFF
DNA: TGTGCCTGGATTTCGGCGGGAGGAGGGGAGCTGTTTTTT

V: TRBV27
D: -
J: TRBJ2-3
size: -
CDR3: CASSLSPPRDTQYF
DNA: TGTGCCAGCAGTTTATCCCCCCCCAGAGATACGCAGTATTTT

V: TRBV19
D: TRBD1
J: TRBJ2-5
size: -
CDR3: CASSGTGERIRQAETQYF
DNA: TGTGCCAGTAGCGGGACAGGGGAAAGGATAAGACAAGCGGAGACCCAGTACTTC

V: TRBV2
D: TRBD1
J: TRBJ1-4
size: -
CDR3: CASRYTGTGVEKLFF
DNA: TGTGCCAGCAGGTACACCGGGACAGGGGTTGAAAAACTGTTTTTT

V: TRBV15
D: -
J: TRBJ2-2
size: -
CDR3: CATSLRRATNTGELFF
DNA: TGTGCCACCAGCCTCCGGCGGGCTACGAACACCGGGGAGCTGTTTTTT

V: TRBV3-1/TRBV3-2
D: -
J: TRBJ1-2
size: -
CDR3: CASRTLGAEYGYTF
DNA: TGTGCCAGCAGGACACTGGGGGCCGAGTATGGCTACACCTTC

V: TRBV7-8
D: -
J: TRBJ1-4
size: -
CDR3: CASRHRTETNEKLFF
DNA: TGTGCCAGCAGACACAGGACAGAGACTAATGAAAAACTGTTTTTT

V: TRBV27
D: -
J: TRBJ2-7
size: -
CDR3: CASSLTQGGYEQYF
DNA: TGTGCCAGCAGTTTAACGCAGGGCGGCTACGAGCAGTACTTC

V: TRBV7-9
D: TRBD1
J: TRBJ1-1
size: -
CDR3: CASKLNLGGAGEAFF
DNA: TGTGCCAGCAAGCTGAACTTAGGGGGCGCGGGTGAAGCTTTCTTT

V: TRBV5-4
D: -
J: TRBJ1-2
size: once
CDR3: CASSPRAGYGYTF
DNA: TGTGCCAGCAGCCCGAGGGCGGGTTATGGCTACACCTTC

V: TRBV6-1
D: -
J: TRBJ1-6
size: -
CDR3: CASSAPKTNSYNSPLHF
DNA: TGTGCCAGCAGTGCCCCTAAGACAAACTCCTATAATTCACCCCTCCACTTT

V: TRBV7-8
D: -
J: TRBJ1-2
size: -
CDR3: CASSHSGNYGYTF
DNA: TGTGCCAGCAGCCACAGTGGCAACTATGGCTACACCTTC

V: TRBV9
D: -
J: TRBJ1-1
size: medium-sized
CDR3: CASSGTIVATEAFF
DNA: TGTGCCAGCAGCGGGACTATCGTGGCAACTGAAGCTTTCTTT

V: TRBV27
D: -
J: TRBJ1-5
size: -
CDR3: CASSPSVTGQPQHF
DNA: TGTGCCAGCAGTCCCAGCGTGACGGGACAGCCCCAGCATTTT

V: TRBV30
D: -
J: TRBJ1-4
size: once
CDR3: CAWGPGGTNEKLFF
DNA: TGTGCCTGGGGCCCCGGTGGAACTAATGAAAAACTGTTTTTT

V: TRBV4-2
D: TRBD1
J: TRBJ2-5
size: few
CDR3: CASSQYRGSGAEGETQYF
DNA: TGTGCCAGCAGCCAATACAGGGGGTCGGGCGCCGAGGGGGAGACCCAGTACTTC

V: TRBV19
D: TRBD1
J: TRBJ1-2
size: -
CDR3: CASSSDRGNGYTF
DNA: TGTGCCAGTAGTTCGGACAGGGGAAATGGCTACACCTTC

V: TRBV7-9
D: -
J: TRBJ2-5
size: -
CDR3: CASGEETQYF
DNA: TGTGCCAGCGGTGAGGAGACCCAGTACTTC

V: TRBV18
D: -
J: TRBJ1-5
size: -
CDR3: CASSPDTGQPQHF
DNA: TGTGCCAGCTCACCGGATACAGGGCAGCCCCAGCATTTT

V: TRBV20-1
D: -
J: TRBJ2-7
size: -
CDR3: CSARSGSEQYF
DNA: TGCAGTGCTAGATCCGGTTCCGAGCAGTACTTC

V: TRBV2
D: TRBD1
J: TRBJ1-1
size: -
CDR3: CASRGGDRMNTEAFF
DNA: TGTGCCAGCAGGGGGGGGGACAGGATGAACACTGAAGCTTTCTTT

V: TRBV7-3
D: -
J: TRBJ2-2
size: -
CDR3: CASSLAPSFGGELFF
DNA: TGTGCCAGCAGCTTAGCCCCATCTTTTGGCGGGGAGTTGTTTTTT

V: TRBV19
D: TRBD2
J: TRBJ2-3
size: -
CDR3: CASRLAGDTDTQYF
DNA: TGTGCCAGTAGACTAGCGGGAGACACAGATACGCAGTATTTT

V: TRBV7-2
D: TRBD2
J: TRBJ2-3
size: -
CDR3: CASSPYPLAGGLGTDTQYF
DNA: TGTGCCAGCAGTCCTTACCCTCTAGCGGGGGGGCTGGGCACAGATACGCAGTATTTT

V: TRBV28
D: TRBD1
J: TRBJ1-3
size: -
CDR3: CASSLRDRGFGNTIYF
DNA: TGTGCCAGCAGTTTGCGAGACAGGGGATTTGGAAACACCATATATTTT

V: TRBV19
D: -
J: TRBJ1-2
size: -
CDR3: CASSIAFQGHGYTF
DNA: TGTGCCAGTAGTATAGCCTTTCAGGGGCATGGCTACACCTTC

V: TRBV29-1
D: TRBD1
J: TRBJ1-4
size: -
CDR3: CSVLHRDRGRANEKLFF
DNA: TGCAGCGTCCTACACCGGGACAGGGGCAGGGCTAATGAAAAACTGTTTTTT

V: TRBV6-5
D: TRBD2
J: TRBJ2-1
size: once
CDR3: CASSYELRERNEQFF
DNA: TGTGCCAGCAGTTACGAATTGCGGGAGCGGAATGAGCAGTTCTTC

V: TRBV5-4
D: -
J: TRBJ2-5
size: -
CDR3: CASSSGSAQETQYF
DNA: TGTGCCAGCAGCTCTGGGAGCGCCCAAGAGACCCAGTACTTC

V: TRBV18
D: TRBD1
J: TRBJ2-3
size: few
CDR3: CASSPPTGGDTQYF
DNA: TGTGCCAGCTCACCACCCACAGGGGGTGATACGCAGTATTTT

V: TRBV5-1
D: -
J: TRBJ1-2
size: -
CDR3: CASSPQGREYGYTF
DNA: TGCGCCAGCAGCCCCCAGGGGCGCGAATATGGCTACACCTTC

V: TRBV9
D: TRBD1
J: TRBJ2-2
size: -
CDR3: CASSPRSQGAQSTGELFF
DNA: TGTGCCAGCAGCCCACGCTCTCAGGGGGCACAATCCACCGGGGAGCTGTTTTTT

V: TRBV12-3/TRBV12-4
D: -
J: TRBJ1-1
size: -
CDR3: CASIEVEDTEAFF
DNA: TGTGCCAGCATTGAGGTCGAGGACACTGAAGCTTTCTTT

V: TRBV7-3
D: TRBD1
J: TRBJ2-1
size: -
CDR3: CASSLIGQGAFNEQFF
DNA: TGTGCCAGCAGCTTAATAGGGCAGGGGGCCTTTAATGAGCAGTTCTTC

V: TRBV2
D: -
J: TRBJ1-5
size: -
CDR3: CASGLGGQPQHF
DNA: TGTGCCAGCGGTTTAGGAGGGCAGCCCCAGCATTTT

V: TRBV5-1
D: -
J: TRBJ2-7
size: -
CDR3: CASSLTETNRVSSYEQYF
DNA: TGCGCCAGCAGCTTGACTGAGACCAATCGGGTAAGCTCCTACGAGCAGTACTTC

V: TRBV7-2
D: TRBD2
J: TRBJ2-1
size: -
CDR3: CASSSGGLANEQFF
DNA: TGTGCCAGCAGCTCAGGGGGACTAGCCAATGAGCAGTTCTTC

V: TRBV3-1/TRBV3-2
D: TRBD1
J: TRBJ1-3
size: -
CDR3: CASSGTGVTGNTIYF
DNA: TGTGCCAGCAGCGGTACAGGGGTAACTGGAAACACCATATATTTT

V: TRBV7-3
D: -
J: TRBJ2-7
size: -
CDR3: CASSDEGFSSYEQYF
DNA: TGTGCCAGCAGTGACGAGGGCTTCAGCTCCTACGAGCAGTACTTC

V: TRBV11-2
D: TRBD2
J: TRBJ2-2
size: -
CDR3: CASSHTAGEILNTGELFF
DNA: TGTGCCAGCAGCCATACAGCGGGAGAAATACTGAACACCGGGGAGCTGTTTTTT

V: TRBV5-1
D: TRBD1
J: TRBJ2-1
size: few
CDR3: CASSAGTGFNNEQFF
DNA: TGCGCCAGCAGCGCTGGGACAGGTTTTAACAATGAGCAGTTCTTC

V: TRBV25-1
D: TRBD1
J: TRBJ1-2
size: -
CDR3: CASSKTQGYGYTF
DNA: TGTGCCAGCAGTAAAACACAGGGGTATGGCTACACCTTC

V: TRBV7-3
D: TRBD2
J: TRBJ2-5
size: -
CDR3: CASSLNERGYKETQYF
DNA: TGTGCCAGCAGCTTAAATGAGCGGGGGTACAAAGAGACCCAGTACTTC

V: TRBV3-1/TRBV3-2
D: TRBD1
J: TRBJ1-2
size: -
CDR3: CASSQTGTGGLTLYGYTF
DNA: TGTGCCAGCAGCCAAACCGGGACAGGGGGCCTAACTCTCTATGGCTACACCTTC